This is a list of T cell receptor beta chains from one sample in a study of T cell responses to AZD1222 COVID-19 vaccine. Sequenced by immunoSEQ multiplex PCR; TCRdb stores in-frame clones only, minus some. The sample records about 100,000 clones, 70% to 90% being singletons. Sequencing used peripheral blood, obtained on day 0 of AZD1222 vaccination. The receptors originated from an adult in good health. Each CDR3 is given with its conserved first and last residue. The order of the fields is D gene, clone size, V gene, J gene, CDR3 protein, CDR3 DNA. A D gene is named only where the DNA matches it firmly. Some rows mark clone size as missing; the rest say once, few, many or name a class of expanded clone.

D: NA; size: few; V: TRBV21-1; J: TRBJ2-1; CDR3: CASRVAGSCNEQFF; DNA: TGTGCCAGCAGGGTGGCGGGAAGTTGCAATGAGCAGTTCTTC
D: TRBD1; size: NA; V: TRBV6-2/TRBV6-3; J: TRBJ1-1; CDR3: CASSYARDRVWYTEAFF; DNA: TGTGCCAGCAGTTACGCCCGGGACAGGGTTTGGTACACTGAAGCTTTCTTT
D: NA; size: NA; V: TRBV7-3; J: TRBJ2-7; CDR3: CASSPGGPYEQYF; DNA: TGTGCCAGCAGCCCCGGGGGCCCCTACGAGCAGTACTTC
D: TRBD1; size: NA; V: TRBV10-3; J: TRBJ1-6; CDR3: CAISGTGGSSPLHF; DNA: TGTGCCATCAGTGGGACAGGGGGAAGTTCACCCCTCCACTTT
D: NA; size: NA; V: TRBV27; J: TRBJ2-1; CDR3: CASSDGSVYNEQFF; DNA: TGTGCCAGCAGCGACGGGAGCGTCTACAATGAGCAGTTCTTC
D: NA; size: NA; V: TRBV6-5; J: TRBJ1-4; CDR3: CASSYSRGFNEKLFF; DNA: TGTGCCAGCAGTTACTCGAGAGGGTTTAATGAAAAACTGTTTTTT
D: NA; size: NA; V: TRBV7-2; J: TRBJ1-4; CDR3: CASSLGLGTEKLFF; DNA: TGTGCCAGCAGCTTAGGACTGGGGACCGAAAAACTGTTTTTT
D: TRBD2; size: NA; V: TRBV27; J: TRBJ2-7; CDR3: CASSSYARLAVQYF; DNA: TGTGCCAGCAGTTCGTACGCCCGACTAGCCGTGCAGTACTTC
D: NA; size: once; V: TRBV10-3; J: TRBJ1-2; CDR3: CAISDRQEANYGYTF; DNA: TGTGCCATCAGTGACCGACAGGAAGCTAACTATGGCTACACCTTC
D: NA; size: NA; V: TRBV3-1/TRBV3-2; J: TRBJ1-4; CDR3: CASSPYVGSSTNEKLFF; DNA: TGTGCCAGCAGCCCTTATGTAGGGTCTTCAACTAATGAAAAACTGTTTTTT
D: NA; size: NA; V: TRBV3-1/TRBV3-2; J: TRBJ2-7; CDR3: CASSLVGTSSEQYF; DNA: TGTGCCAGCAGCCTAGTGGGAACTAGTTCCGAGCAGTACTTC
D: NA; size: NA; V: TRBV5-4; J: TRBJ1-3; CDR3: CASSQQGAGNTIYF; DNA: TGTGCCAGCAGTCAACAGGGCGCTGGAAACACCATATATTTT
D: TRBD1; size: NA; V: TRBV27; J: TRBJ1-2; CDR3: CASSPDRASYGYTF; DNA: TGTGCCAGCAGTCCGGACAGGGCTTCTTATGGCTACACCTTC
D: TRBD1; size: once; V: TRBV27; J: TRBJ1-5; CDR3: CASSPTDRVGQPQHF; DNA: TGTGCCAGCAGTCCCACCGACAGGGTTGGCCAGCCCCAGCATTTT
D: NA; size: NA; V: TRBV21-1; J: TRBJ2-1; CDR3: CASPIAGAYNEQFF; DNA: TGTGCCAGCCCAATAGCGGGCGCTTACAATGAGCAGTTCTTC
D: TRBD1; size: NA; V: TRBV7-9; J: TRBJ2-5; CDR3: CASSLDRGTVKTQYF; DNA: TGTGCCAGCAGCTTGGACAGGGGGACGGTGAAGACCCAGTACTTC
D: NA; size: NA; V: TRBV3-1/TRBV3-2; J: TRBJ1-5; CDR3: CASSGGYSNQPQHF; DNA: TGTGCCAGCAGTGGGGGATATAGCAATCAGCCCCAGCATTTT
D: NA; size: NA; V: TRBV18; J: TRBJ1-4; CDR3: CASSPTQGDEKLFF; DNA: TGTGCCAGCTCACCGACACAGGGAGATGAAAAACTGTTTTTT
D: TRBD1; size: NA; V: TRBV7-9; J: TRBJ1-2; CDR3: CASSPRSTGGDGYTF; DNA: TGTGCCAGCAGCCCTCGATCTACAGGGGGCGATGGCTACACCTTC
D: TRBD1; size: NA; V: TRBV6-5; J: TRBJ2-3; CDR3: CASRRQGADTQYF; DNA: TGTGCCAGCAGGAGACAGGGAGCAGATACGCAGTATTTT
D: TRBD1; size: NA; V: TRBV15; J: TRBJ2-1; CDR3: CATSRAPGQGNFYEQFF; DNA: TGTGCCACCAGCAGAGCTCCGGGACAGGGGAATTTCTATGAGCAGTTCTTC
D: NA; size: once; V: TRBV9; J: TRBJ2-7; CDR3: CASSVDARGSSYEQYF; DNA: TGTGCCAGCAGCGTAGATGCTCGAGGGAGCTCCTACGAGCAGTACTTC
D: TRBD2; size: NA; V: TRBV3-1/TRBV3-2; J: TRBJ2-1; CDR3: CASSPRLAGGYNEQFF; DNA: TGTGCCAGCAGCCCGCGACTAGCGGGGGGCTACAATGAGCAGTTCTTC
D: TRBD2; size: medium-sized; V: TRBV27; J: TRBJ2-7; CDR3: CASRTTGTSGSRSYEQYF; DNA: TGTGCCAGCAGGACAACCGGGACTAGCGGGAGCAGGTCTTACGAGCAGTACTTC
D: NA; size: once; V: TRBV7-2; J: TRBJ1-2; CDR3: CASSSRAPNYGYTF; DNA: TGTGCCAGCAGCTCACGGGCGCCTAACTATGGCTACACCTTC
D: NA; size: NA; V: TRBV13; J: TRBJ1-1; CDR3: CASSPWTNTEAFF; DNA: TGTGCCAGCAGCCCATGGACGAACACTGAAGCTTTCTTT
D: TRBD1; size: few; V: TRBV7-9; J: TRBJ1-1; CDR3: CASSPKTGGNTEAFF; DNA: TGTGCCAGCAGCCCAAAGACAGGGGGGAACACTGAAGCTTTCTTT
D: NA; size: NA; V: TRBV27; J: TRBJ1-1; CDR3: CASSFSGREAFF; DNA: TGTGCCAGCAGTTTTAGTGGTAGAGAAGCTTTCTTT
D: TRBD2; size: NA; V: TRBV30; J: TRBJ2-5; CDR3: CAWSSGGRASETQYF; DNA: TGTGCCTGGAGTAGTGGCGGGAGGGCATCGGAGACCCAGTACTTC
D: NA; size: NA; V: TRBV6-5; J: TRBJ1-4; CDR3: CASSYSGRESGEKLFF; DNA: TGTGCCAGCAGTTACTCGGGACGCGAAAGTGGTGAAAAACTGTTTTTT
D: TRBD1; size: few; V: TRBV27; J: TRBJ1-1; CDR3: CASSPIGQGGVNTEAFF; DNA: TGTGCCAGCAGTCCCATAGGACAGGGGGGAGTTAACACTGAAGCTTTCTTT
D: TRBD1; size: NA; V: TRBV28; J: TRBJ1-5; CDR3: CASSSGQGSQPQHF; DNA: TGTGCCAGCAGTTCCGGACAGGGTAGTCAGCCCCAGCATTTT
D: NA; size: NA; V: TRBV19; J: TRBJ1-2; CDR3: CASSWTQNYGYTF; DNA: TGTGCCAGTAGTTGGACTCAGAACTATGGCTACACCTTC
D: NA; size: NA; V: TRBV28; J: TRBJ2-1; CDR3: CASSSPAGQSYNEQFF; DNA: TGTGCCAGCAGTTCGCCAGCGGGACAGAGTTACAATGAGCAGTTCTTC
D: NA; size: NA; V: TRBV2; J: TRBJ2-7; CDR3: CASSGGFTGPYEQYF; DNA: TGTGCCAGCAGTGGAGGCTTTACAGGTCCCTACGAGCAGTACTTC
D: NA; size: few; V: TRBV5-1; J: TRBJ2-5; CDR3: CASSLGDGQETQYF; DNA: TGCGCCAGCAGCTTGGGGGACGGACAAGAGACCCAGTACTTC
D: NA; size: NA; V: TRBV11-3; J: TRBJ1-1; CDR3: CASSLDRWGGNTEAFF; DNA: TGTGCCAGCAGCTTAGATCGCTGGGGGGGGAACACTGAAGCTTTCTTT
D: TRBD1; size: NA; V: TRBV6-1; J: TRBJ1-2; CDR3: CASREQGDSEGYTF; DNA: TGTGCCAGCAGGGAACAGGGGGATTCGGAAGGCTACACCTTC
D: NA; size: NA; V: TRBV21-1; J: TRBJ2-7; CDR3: CASSKNGGRATGVDHEQYF; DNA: TGTGCCAGCAGCAAAAACGGGGGGCGGGCGACAGGGGTGGACCACGAGCAGTACTTC
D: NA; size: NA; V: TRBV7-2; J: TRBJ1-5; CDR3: CASSLFLFSSNQPQHF; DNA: TGTGCCAGCAGCTTATTTCTCTTCTCTAGCAATCAGCCCCAGCATTTT
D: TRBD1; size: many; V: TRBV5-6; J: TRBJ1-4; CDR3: CASSLGARGQPNEKLFF; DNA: TGTGCCAGCAGTCTTGGTGCCAGGGGGCAACCTAATGAAAAACTGTTTTTT
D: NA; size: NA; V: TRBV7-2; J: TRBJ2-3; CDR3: CASSRPLFDTQYF; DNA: TGTGCCAGCAGCCGACCCCTGTTTGATACGCAGTATTTT
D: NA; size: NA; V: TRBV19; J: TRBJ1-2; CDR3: CASSIDSNTLYGYTF; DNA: TGTGCCAGTAGTATAGATAGCAATACACTCTATGGCTACACCTTC
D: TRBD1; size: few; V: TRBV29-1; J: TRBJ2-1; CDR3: CSAAPTGPVDNEQFF; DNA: TGCAGCGCCGCTCCGACAGGGCCGGTTGACAATGAGCAGTTCTTC
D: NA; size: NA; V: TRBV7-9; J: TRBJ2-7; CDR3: CASSYWFGHEQYF; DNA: TGTGCCAGCAGCTACTGGTTCGGCCACGAGCAGTACTTC
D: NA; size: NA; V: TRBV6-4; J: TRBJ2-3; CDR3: CASSLRGAGDTQYF; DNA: TGTGCCAGCAGTTTACGGGGGGCCGGGGATACGCAGTATTTT